This TCR beta chain was found in a study of sequential checkpoint blockade in melanoma. General study findings and limits: PD-L1 staining and CD8+ counts, not mutational load, tracked tumor T-cell clonality.

The CDR3 is made up of 16 amino acids. V gave up 0 bases and J gave up 4 bases; unmatched junction bases: 5. Germline V gene sequence: CDR1 ENHRY, CDR2 SYGVKD. The treatment was: randomized to nivolumab then ipilimumab (arm A) or the reverse (arm B). Patients had received no earlier DNA-damaging chemotherapy. As to this clone: Antigen unknown.

The data were produced by immunoSEQ multiplex PCR, yet TCRdb's version contains in-frame clones alone and is incomplete. The sample includes some 8,100 clones, about 28% of them seen just once. This chain uses TRBV10-3 with TRBJ1-2, with TRBD1 matching over 10 bases. This sample comprised tumor tissue (inferred from file names), obtained from a patient given nivolumab and ipilimumab in sequence. The sequence was collected from a human donor with melanoma. The CDR3 spells CAISESWTGGGYGYTF. The CDR3 DNA is TGTGCCATCAGTGAGTCGTGGACAGGGGGTGGCTATGGCTACACCTTC.